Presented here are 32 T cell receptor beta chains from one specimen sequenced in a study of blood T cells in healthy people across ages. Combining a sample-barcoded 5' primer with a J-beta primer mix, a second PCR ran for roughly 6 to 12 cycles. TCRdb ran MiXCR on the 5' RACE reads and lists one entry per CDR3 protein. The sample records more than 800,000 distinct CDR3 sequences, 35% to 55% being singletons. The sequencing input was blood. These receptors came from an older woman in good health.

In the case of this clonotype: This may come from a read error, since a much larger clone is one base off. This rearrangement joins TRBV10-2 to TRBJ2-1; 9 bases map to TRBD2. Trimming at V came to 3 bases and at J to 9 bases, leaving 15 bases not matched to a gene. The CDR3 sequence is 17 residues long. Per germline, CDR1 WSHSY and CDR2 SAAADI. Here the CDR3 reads CASSDLTGSSGSFEQFF. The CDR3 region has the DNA TGCGCCAGCAGTGATCTGACCGGGAGTAGCGGGAGCTTTGAGCAGTTCTTC.

DNA for the CDR3: TGCAGTGCTATCGGGGCTAATGAAAAACTGTTTTTT. This translates into CSAIGANEKLFF. The chain carries TRBV20-1 and TRBJ1-4; D unclear. V was clipped by 4 bases and J by 3 bases, with 6 bases between them. This CDR3 region has 12 residues. The germline V gene has CDR1 DFQATT and CDR2 SNEGSKA (reference sequence).

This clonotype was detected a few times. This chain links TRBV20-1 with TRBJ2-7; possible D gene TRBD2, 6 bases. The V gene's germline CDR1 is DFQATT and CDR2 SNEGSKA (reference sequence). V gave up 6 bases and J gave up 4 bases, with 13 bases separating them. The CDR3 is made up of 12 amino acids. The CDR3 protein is CSAAKSGYEQYF. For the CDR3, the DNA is TGCAGTGCCGCCAAAAGCGGGTACGAGCAGTACTTC.

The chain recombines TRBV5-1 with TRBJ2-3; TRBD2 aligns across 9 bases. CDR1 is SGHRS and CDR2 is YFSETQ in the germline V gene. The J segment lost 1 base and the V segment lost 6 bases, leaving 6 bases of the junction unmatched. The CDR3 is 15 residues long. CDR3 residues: CASTNLAGGTDTQYF. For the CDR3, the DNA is TGCGCCAGCACAAACTTAGCGGGAGGCACAGATACGCAGTATTTT.

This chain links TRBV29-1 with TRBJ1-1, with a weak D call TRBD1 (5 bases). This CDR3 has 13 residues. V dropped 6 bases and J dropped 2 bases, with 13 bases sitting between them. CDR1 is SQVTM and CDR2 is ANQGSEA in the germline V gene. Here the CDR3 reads CSVADSRNTEAFF. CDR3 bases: TGCAGCGTAGCCGACAGCAGAAACACTGAAGCTTTCTTT.

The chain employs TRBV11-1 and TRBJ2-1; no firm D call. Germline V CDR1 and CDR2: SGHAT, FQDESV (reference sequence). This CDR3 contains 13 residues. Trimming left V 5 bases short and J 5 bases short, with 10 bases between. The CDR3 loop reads CASSTHRDNEQFF. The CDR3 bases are TGTGCCAGCAGCACACACCGGGACAATGAGCAGTTCTTC.

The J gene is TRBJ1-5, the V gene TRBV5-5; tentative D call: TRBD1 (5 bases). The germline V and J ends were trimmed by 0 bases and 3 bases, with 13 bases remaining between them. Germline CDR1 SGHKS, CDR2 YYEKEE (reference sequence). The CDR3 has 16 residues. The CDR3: CASSLVGGRVNQPQHF. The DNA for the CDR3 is TGTGCCAGCAGCTTGGTGGGAGGCAGGGTCAATCAGCCCCAGCATTTT.

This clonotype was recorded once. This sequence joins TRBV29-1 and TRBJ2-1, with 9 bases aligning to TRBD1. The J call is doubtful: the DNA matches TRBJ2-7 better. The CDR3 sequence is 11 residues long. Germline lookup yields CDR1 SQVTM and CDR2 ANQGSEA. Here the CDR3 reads CSGGQGHEQYF. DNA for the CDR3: TGCAGCGGGGGACAGGGCCACGAGCAGTACTTC.

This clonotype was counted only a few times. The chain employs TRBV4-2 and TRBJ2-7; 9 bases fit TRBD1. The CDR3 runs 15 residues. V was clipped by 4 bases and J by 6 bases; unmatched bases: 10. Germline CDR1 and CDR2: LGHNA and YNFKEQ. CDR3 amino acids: CASSLTGGGEAEQYF. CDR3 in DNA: TGTGCCAGCAGCCTCACAGGGGGCGGTGAGGCCGAGCAGTACTTC.

CDR3 in amino acids: CSVRTGGNEKLFF. CDR3 in DNA: TGCAGCGTCCGGACGGGGGGGAATGAAAAACTGTTTTTT. The chain employs TRBV29-1 and TRBJ1-4, with D maybe TRBD1 (5 bases). Germline V gives CDR1 SQVTM, CDR2 ANQGSEA. Trimming took 6 bases from V and 5 from J, leaving 13 bases between them. The CDR3 length is 13 residues.

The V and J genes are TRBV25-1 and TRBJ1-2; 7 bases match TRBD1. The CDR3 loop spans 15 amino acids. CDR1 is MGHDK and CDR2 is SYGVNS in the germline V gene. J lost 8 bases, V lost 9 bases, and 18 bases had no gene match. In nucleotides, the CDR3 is TGTGCCAGTAACTCCCAGGGGGGAGGCCCCTACGGCTACACCTTC. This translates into CASNSQGGGPYGYTF.

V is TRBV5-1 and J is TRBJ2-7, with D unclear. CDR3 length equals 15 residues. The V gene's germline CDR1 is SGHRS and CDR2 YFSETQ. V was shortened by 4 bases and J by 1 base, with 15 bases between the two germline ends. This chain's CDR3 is CASSPRVRGSYEQYF. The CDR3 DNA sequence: TGCGCCAGCAGCCCTCGGGTAAGAGGATCCTACGAGCAGTACTTC.

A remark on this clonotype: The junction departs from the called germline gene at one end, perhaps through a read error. CDR3 coding DNA: TGTACCAGCAGCCAAGGACAGGGGGAGGGGGGCTACACCTTC. This encodes CTSSQGQGEGGYTF. V and J are TRBV7-8 and TRBJ1-2; 10 positions agree with TRBD1. Germline V lookup: CDR1 SGHVS, CDR2 FQNEAQ. The CDR3 is 14 residues long.

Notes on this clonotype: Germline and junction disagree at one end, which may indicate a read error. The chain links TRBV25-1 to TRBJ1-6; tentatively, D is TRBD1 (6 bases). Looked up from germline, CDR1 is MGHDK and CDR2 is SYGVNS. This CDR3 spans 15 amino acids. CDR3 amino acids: CASSESQGNNSPPHF. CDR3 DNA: TGTGCCAGCAGTGAAAGTCAGGGGAACAATTCACCCCCCCACTTT.

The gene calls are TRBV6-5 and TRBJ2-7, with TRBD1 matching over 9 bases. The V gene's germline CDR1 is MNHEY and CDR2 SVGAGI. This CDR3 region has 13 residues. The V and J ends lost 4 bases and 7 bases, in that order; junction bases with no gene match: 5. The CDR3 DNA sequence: TGTGCCAGCAGTTGGGACAGGGACAATGAGCAGTACTTC. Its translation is CASSWDRDNEQYF.

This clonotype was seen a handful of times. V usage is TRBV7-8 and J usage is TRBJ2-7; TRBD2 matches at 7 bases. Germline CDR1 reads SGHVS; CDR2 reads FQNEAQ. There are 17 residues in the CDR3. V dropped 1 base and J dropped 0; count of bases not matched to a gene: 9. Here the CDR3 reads CASSLVGLAENSYEQYF. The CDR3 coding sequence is TGTGCCAGCAGCTTAGTGGGGCTAGCGGAGAACTCCTACGAGCAGTACTTC. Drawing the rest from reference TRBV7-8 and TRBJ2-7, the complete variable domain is GAGVSQSPRYKVAKRGQDVALRCDPISGHVSLFWYQQALGQGPEFLTYFQNEAQLDKSGLPSDRFFAERPEGSVSTLKIQRTQQEDSAVYLCASSLVGLAENSYEQYFGPGTRLTVT.

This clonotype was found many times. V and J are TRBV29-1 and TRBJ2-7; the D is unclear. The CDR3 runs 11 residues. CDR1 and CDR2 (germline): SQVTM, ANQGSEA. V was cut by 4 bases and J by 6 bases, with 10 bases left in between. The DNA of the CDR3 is TGCAGCGTTGCGGTACGTCGCGAGCAGTACTTC. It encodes CSVAVRREQYF.

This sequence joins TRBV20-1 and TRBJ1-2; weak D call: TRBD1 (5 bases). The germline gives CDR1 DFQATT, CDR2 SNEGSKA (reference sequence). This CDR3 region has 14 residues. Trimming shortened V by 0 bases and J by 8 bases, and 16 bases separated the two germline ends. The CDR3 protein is CSARDHRGASGYTF. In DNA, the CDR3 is TGCAGTGCTAGAGATCACCGAGGGGCCTCCGGCTACACCTTC.

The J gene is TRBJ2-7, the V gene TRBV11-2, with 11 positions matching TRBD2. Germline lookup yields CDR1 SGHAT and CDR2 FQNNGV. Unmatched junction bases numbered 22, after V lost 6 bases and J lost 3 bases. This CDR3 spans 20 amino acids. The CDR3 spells CASSAEVGLAGNEGDYEQYF. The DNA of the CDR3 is TGTGCCAGCAGTGCAGAAGTCGGACTAGCGGGCAACGAAGGGGACTACGAGCAGTACTTC.

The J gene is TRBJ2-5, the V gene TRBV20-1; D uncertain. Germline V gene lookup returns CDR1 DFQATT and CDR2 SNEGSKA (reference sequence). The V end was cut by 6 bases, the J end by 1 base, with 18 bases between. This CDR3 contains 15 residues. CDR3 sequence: CSARRVGVGQETQYF. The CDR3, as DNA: TGCAGTGCCAGACGGGTTGGGGTGGGCCAAGAGACCCAGTACTTC.

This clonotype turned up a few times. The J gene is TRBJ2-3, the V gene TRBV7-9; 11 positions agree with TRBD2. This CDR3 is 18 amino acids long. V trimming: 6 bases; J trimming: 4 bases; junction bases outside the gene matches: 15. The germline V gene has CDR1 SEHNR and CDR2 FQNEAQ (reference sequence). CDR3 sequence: CASRVGRLAGLVPDTQYF. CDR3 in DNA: TGTGCCAGCAGGGTCGGACGACTAGCGGGATTAGTCCCAGATACGCAGTATTTT.

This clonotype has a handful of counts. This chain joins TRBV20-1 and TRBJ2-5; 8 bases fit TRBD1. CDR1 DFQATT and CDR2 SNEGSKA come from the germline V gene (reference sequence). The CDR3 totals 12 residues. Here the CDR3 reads CGGTGLKETQYF. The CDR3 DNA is TGCGGGGGGACAGGACTGAAAGAGACCCAGTACTTC.

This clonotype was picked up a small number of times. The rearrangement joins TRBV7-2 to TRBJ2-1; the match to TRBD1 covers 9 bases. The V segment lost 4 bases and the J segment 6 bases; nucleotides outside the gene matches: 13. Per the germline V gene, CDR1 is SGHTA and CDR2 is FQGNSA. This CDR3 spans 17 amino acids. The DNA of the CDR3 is TGTGCCAGCAGCTCGCGGCCCGGGACAGGGAATCCCAATGAGCAGTTCTTC. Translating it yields CASSSRPGTGNPNEQFF.

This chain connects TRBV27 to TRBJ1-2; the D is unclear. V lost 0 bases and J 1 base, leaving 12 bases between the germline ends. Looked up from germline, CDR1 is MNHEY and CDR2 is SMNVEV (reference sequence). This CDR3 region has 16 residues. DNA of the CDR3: TGTGCCAGCAGTTTATCGTGGGGAGGGATTAACTATGGCTACACCTTC. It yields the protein CASSLSWGGINYGYTF.

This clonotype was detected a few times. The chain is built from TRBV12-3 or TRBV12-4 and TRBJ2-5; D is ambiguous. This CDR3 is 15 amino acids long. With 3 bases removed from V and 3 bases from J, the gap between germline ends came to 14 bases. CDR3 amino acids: CASSLGLRTKETQYF. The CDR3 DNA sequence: TGTGCCAGCAGTTTGGGCCTCCGGACCAAAGAGACCCAGTACTTC.

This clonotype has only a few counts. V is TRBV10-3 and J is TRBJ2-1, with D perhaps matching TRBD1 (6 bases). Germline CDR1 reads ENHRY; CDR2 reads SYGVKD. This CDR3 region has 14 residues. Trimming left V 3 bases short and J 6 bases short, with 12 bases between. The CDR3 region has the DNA TGTGCCATCAGTGACAGGGGATGGAGCAATGAGCAGTTCTTC. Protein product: CAISDRGWSNEQFF.

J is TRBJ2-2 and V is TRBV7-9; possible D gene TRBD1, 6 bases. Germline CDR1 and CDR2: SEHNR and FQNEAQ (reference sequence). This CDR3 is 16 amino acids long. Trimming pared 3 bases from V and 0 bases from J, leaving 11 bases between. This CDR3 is CASSFRGGANTGELFF. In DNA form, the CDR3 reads TGTGCCAGCAGCTTCAGGGGCGGCGCGAACACCGGGGAGCTGTTTTTT. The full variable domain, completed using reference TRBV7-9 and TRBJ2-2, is DTGVSQNPRHKITKRGQNVTFRCDPISEHNRLYWYRQTLGQGPEFLTYFQNEAQLEKSRLLSDRFSAERPKGSFSTLEIQRTEQGDSAMYLCASSFRGGANTGELFFGEGSRLTVL.

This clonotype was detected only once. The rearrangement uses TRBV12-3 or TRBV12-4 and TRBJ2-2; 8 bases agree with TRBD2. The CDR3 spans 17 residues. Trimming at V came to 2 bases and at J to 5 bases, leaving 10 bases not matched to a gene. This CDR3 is CASSLLRLAGVTGELFF. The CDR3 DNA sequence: TGTGCCAGCAGTTTACTCCGGCTAGCGGGCGTAACCGGGGAGCTGTTTTTT.

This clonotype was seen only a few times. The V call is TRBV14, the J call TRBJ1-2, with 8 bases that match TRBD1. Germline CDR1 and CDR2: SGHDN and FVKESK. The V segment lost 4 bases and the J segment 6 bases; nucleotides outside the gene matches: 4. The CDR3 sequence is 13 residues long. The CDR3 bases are TGTGCCAGCAGCCTCCGGACAGGGAATGGCTACACCTTC. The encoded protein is CASSLRTGNGYTF.

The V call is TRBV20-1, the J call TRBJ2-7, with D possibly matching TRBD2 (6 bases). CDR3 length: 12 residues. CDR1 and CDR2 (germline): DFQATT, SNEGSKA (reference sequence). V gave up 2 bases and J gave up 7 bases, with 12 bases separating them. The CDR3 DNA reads TGCAGTGCTAGACTAGCGTCTCGGGAGCAGTACTTC. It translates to CSARLASREQYF.

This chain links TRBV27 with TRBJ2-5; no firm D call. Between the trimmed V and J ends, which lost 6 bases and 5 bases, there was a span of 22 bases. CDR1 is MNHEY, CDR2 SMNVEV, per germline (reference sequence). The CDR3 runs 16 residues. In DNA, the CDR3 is TGTGCCAGCAGCATTGCCCCGGACCGCCCTGGGGAGACCCAGTACTTC. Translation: CASSIAPDRPGETQYF.

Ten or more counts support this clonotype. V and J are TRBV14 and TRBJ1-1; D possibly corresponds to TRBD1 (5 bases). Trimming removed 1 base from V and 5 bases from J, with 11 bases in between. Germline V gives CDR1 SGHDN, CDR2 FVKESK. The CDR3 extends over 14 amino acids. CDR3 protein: CASSQVYGATEAFF. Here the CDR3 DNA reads TGTGCCAGCAGCCAAGTCTATGGGGCTACTGAAGCTTTCTTT.